The present T cell receptor beta chain was sequenced within a study of a mutant IDH1 vaccine in newly diagnosed glioma. Details on this clone: Its matching antigen is unknown.

The repertoire was sequenced with immunoSEQ multiplex PCR; TCRdb's copy has only in-frame clones and lacks some. The repertoire holds tens of thousands of clones, with around 75% as singletons. Time point given: week 47, end of study. Doses comprised 300 ug of mutant IDH1 20-mer peptide each, plus topical imiquimod. The sequence was obtained from a man in his fifties or sixties with glioma. The specimen was PBMCs, collected from a glioma patient whose treatment included an IDH1 peptide vaccine.

Here the CDR3 DNA reads TGTGCCACCATGGAGCGTAAAGCTAACTATGGCTACACCTTC. Amino acid sequence: CATMERKANYGYTF. The chain is built from TRBV6-5 and TRBJ1-2; no firm D call. Germline V gene sequence: CDR1 MNHEY, CDR2 SVGAGI. Trimming left V 10 bases short and J 0 bases short, with 15 bases between. The CDR3 runs to 14 residues.